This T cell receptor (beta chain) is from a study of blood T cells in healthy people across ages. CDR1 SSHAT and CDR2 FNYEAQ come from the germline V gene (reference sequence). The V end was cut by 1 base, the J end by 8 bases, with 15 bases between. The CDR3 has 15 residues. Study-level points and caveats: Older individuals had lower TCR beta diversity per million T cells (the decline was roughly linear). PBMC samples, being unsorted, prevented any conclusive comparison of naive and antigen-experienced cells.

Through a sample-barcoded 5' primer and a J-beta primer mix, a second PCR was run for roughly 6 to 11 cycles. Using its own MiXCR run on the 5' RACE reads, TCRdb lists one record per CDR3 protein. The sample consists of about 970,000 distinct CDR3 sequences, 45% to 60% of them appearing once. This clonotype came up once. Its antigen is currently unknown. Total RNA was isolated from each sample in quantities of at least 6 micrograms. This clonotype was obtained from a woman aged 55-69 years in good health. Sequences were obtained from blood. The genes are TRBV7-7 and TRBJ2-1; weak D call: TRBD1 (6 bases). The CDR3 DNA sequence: TGTGCCAGCAGCTTAGGGGGTCTATCAGGGGATGAGCAGTTCTTC. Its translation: CASSLGGLSGDEQFF.